This is a list of T cell receptor beta chains from one sample in a study of T cell responses to AZD1222 COVID-19 vaccine. The method was immunoSEQ multiplex PCR; TCRdb's version includes in-frame clones alone and lacks a portion of them. This sample yields 70,000 to 90,000 clones, of which around 90% are seen a single time; over 2% belongs to the top ten. The sample here was peripheral blood, taken on day 0 of AZD1222 vaccination. These receptors were obtained from an adult in good health. Both conserved end residues are part of each CDR3. A D gene is named only where the DNA matches it firmly. Clone size appears in some rows only: once, few, many, or a class for an expanded clone.

v_call: TRBV2; clone_size: NA; d_call: TRBD2; j_call: TRBJ2-1; cdr3_nt: TGTGCCAGCAGTGCCACGACTAGCGGGGGGGGAAACAATGAGCAGTTCTTC; cdr3_aa: CASSATTSGGGNNEQFF
v_call: TRBV7-2; clone_size: NA; d_call: TRBD2; j_call: TRBJ2-3; cdr3_nt: TGTGCCAGCAGCTTTTCCCCGATAGGGCGGGGGGACACAGATACGCAGTATTTT; cdr3_aa: CASSFSPIGRGDTDTQYF
v_call: TRBV5-4; clone_size: once; d_call: TRBD2; j_call: TRBJ2-5; cdr3_nt: TGTGCCAGCAGCTTGGCTGCGACTAGCGGACAAGAGACCCAGTACTTC; cdr3_aa: CASSLAATSGQETQYF
v_call: TRBV29-1; clone_size: NA; d_call: NA; j_call: TRBJ1-5; cdr3_nt: TGCAGCGTTCGCGAGAACGTGGGGCCAGGTCAGCCCCAGCATTTT; cdr3_aa: CSVRENVGPGQPQHF
v_call: TRBV30; clone_size: once; d_call: NA; j_call: TRBJ2-1; cdr3_nt: TGTGCCTGGAAGGGCTTGAGCTCCTACAATGAGCAGTTCTTC; cdr3_aa: CAWKGLSSYNEQFF
v_call: TRBV19; clone_size: NA; d_call: NA; j_call: TRBJ1-2; cdr3_nt: TGTGCCAGTAGTGGGCTGGGGCAGAGTGGAGGCTACACCTTC; cdr3_aa: CASSGLGQSGGYTF
v_call: TRBV6-7; clone_size: NA; d_call: NA; j_call: TRBJ1-6; cdr3_nt: TGTGCCAGCAGTTACTCCGGACGTTATAATTCACCCCTCCACTTT; cdr3_aa: CASSYSGRYNSPLHF
v_call: TRBV3-1/TRBV3-2; clone_size: NA; d_call: NA; j_call: TRBJ2-5; cdr3_nt: TGTGCCAGCAGCCAAGATATTGCCCAAGAGACCCAGTACTTC; cdr3_aa: CASSQDIAQETQYF
v_call: TRBV11-3; clone_size: NA; d_call: TRBD1; j_call: TRBJ2-2; cdr3_nt: TGTGCCAGCACAGCAGGGGGCGACACCGGGGAGCTGTTTTTT; cdr3_aa: CASTAGGDTGELFF
v_call: TRBV7-9; clone_size: NA; d_call: NA; j_call: TRBJ1-1; cdr3_nt: TGTGCCAGCAGCTTAGTCGAAAGGGAAGCTTTCTTT; cdr3_aa: CASSLVEREAFF
v_call: TRBV19; clone_size: once; d_call: NA; j_call: TRBJ2-7; cdr3_nt: TGTGCCAGTAGTAGAAACAGGGCTGAGGAGCAGTACTTC; cdr3_aa: CASSRNRAEEQYF
v_call: TRBV6-1; clone_size: NA; d_call: TRBD2; j_call: TRBJ2-1; cdr3_nt: TGTGCCAGCAGTGAGGTCCGACTAGCGGGACCTCGTATGCAGCAGTTCTTC; cdr3_aa: CASSEVRLAGPRMQQFF
v_call: TRBV21-1; clone_size: NA; d_call: NA; j_call: TRBJ2-7; cdr3_nt: TGTGCCAGCAGCAAACACAGTTACTCCTACGAGCAGTACTTC; cdr3_aa: CASSKHSYSYEQYF
v_call: TRBV7-2; clone_size: NA; d_call: NA; j_call: TRBJ1-5; cdr3_nt: TGTGCCAGCAGCCCATCCTACAGCTGGGCAATGAATCAGCCCCAGCATTTT; cdr3_aa: CASSPSYSWAMNQPQHF
v_call: TRBV7-9; clone_size: NA; d_call: NA; j_call: TRBJ2-3; cdr3_nt: TGTGCCAGCAGCTTAGCTGGTGGCCAAGCATCGCAGTATTTT; cdr3_aa: CASSLAGGQASQYF
v_call: TRBV7-9; clone_size: NA; d_call: NA; j_call: TRBJ2-1; cdr3_nt: TGTGCCAGCAGCTTAGTAGGGGGCAATGAGCAGTTCTTC; cdr3_aa: CASSLVGGNEQFF
v_call: TRBV5-6; clone_size: NA; d_call: TRBD1; j_call: TRBJ2-7; cdr3_nt: TGTGCCAGCAGCTCCCGGGACAGGGGCTTTCACGAGCAGTACTTC; cdr3_aa: CASSSRDRGFHEQYF
v_call: TRBV12-5; clone_size: NA; d_call: NA; j_call: TRBJ2-7; cdr3_nt: TGTGCTAGTGGTTTGGACACCTACGAGCAGTACTTC; cdr3_aa: CASGLDTYEQYF
v_call: TRBV29-1; clone_size: NA; d_call: NA; j_call: TRBJ1-5; cdr3_nt: TGCAGCGTCGGGGGGGGCAATCAGCCCCAGCATTTT; cdr3_aa: CSVGGGNQPQHF
v_call: TRBV19; clone_size: NA; d_call: NA; j_call: TRBJ1-1; cdr3_nt: TGTGCCAGTAGTAGGGGGAGGGTCACTGAAGCTTTCTTT; cdr3_aa: CASSRGRVTEAFF
v_call: TRBV24-1; clone_size: few; d_call: NA; j_call: TRBJ2-1; cdr3_nt: TGTGCCACCAGTGATTCGGAGTCAGTAACCAATGAGCAGTTCTTC; cdr3_aa: CATSDSESVTNEQFF
v_call: TRBV11-2; clone_size: NA; d_call: TRBD2; j_call: TRBJ2-1; cdr3_nt: TGTGCCAGCAGCTTAGATATACTAGCGGGAGGGCCAGGGCAGTTCTTC; cdr3_aa: CASSLDILAGGPGQFF
v_call: TRBV5-6; clone_size: NA; d_call: NA; j_call: TRBJ2-1; cdr3_nt: TGTGCCAGCAGCCGGTCGGGGCCTGAGCAGTTCTTC; cdr3_aa: CASSRSGPEQFF
v_call: TRBV5-1; clone_size: NA; d_call: TRBD1; j_call: TRBJ1-1; cdr3_nt: TGCGCCAGCAGCCGGCAAGCGGACAGGGCGGGCACTGAAGCTTTCTTT; cdr3_aa: CASSRQADRAGTEAFF
v_call: TRBV28; clone_size: NA; d_call: TRBD2; j_call: TRBJ2-7; cdr3_nt: TGTGCCAGCAGTTTACTGGCGGGAGGTCGACACGAGCAGTACTTC; cdr3_aa: CASSLLAGGRHEQYF
v_call: TRBV7-2; clone_size: NA; d_call: NA; j_call: TRBJ1-1; cdr3_nt: TGTGCCAGCAGCTTATCCGGGGTGAACACTGAAGCTTTCTTT; cdr3_aa: CASSLSGVNTEAFF
v_call: TRBV29-1; clone_size: NA; d_call: NA; j_call: TRBJ1-2; cdr3_nt: TGCAGCGTAAACGGGGGGAGGGGACAAGCTAACTATGGCTACACCTTC; cdr3_aa: CSVNGGRGQANYGYTF